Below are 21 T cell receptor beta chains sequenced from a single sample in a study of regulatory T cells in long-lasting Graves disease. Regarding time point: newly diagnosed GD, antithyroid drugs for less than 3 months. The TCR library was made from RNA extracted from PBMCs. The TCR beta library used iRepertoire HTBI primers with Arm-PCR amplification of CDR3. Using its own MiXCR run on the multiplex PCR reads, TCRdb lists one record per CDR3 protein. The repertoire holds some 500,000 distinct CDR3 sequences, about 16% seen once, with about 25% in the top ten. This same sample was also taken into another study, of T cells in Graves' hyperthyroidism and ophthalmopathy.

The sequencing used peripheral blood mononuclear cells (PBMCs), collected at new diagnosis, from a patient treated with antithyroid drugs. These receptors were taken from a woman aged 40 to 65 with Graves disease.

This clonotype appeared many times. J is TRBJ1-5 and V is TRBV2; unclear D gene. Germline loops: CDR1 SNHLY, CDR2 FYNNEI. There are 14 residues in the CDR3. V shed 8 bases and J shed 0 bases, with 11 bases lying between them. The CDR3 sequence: CASGKSYSNQPQHF. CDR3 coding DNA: TGTGCCAGCGGCAAGTCTTATAGCAATCAGCCCCAGCATTTT. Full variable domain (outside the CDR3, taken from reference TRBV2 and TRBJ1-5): EPEVTQTPSHQVTQMGQEVILRCVPISNHLYFYWYRQILGQKVEFLVSFYNNEISEKSEIFDDQFSVERPDGSNFTLKIRSTKLEDSAMYFCASGKSYSNQPQHFGDGTRLSIL.

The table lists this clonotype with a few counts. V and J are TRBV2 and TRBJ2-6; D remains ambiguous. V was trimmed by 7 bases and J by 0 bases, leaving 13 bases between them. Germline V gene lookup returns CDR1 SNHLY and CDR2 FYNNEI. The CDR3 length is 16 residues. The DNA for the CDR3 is TGTGCCAGCACCCTCCAGGCGCGCTCTGGGGCCAACGTCCTGACTTTC. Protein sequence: CASTLQARSGANVLTF.

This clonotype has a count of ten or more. The CDR3 loop is CSAIHTGRRPYEQYF. The CDR3 region has the DNA TGCAGTGCTATCCATACCGGACGGAGGCCTTACGAGCAGTACTTC. V usage is TRBV20-1 and J usage is TRBJ2-7, with D maybe TRBD2 (5 bases). With 4 bases removed from V and 4 bases from J, the gap between germline ends came to 20 bases. This CDR3 contains 15 residues. Germline V gene data show CDR1 as DFQATT and CDR2 as SNEGSKA (reference sequence).

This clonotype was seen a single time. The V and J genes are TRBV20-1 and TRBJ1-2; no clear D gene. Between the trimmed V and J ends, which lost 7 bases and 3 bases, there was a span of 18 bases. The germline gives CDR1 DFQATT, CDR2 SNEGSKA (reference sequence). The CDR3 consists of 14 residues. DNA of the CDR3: TGCAGTGTTAGGCGGGAGGGTTCGGACTATGGCTACACCTTC. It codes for CSVRREGSDYGYTF.

CDR3 sequence: CASSLAHPSGIQYF. The CDR3, as DNA: TGTGCCAGCAGCTTAGCGCATCCTAGTGGCATTCAGTACTTC. The chain combines TRBV7-2 with TRBJ2-4; D remains unclear. The CDR3 is made up of 14 amino acids. Germline values: CDR1 SGHTA, CDR2 FQGNSA. The ends were cut back, 0 bases at V and 9 bases at J, with 12 bases in the middle. Filled out from reference TRBV7-2 and TRBJ2-4, the complete variable domain reads GAGVSQSPSNKVTEKGKDVELRCDPISGHTALYWYRQSLGQGLEFLIYFQGNSAPDKSGLPSDRFSAERTGGSVSTLTIQRTQQEDSAVYLCASSLAHPSGIQYFGAGTRLSVL.

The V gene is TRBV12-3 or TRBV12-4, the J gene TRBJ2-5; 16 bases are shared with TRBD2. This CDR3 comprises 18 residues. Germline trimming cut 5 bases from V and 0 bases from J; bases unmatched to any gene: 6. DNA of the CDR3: TGTGCCAGCAGTACATCCGGGACTAGCGGGGGGGACCAAGAGACCCAGTACTTC. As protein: CASSTSGTSGGDQETQYF.

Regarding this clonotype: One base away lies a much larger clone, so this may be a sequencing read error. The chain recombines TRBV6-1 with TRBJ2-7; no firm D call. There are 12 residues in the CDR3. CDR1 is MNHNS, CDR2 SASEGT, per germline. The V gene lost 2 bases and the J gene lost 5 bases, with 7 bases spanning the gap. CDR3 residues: CASSETVNEQYF. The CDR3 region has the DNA TGTGCCAGCAGTGAAACGGTCAACGAGCAGTACTTC.

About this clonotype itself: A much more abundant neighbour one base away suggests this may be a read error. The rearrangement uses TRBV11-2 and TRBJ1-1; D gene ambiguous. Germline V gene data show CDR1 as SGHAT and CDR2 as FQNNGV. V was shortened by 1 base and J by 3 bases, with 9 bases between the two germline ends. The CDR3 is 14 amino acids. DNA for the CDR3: TGTGCCAGCAGCTTAGTAGGACCTCACACTGAAGCTTTCTTT. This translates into CASSLVGPHTEAFF.

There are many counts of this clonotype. In DNA form, the CDR3 reads TGTGCCAGCAGCTTAGGTACCGGGGACGGCTACACCTTC. Translating it yields CASSLGTGDGYTF. The chain combines TRBV11-2 with TRBJ1-2; a weak D match, TRBD1 (5 bases). This CDR3 spans 13 amino acids. V lost 1 base to trimming and J lost 8 bases, with 11 bases between them. Germline assignment: CDR1 SGHAT and CDR2 FQNNGV.

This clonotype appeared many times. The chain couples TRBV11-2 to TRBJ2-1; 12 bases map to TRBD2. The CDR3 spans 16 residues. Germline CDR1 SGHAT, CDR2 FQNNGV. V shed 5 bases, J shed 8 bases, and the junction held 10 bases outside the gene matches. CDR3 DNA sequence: TGTGCCAGCAGCACCAGAGCTAGCGGGGGGGAAGATGAGCAGTTCTTC. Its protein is CASSTRASGGEDEQFF.

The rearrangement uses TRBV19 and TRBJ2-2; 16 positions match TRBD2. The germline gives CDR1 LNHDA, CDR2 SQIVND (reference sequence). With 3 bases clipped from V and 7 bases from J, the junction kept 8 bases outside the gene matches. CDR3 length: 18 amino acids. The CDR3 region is CASSIPGLAGGHSGELFF. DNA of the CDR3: TGTGCCAGTAGTATTCCGGGACTAGCGGGGGGGCACAGCGGGGAGCTGTTTTTT.

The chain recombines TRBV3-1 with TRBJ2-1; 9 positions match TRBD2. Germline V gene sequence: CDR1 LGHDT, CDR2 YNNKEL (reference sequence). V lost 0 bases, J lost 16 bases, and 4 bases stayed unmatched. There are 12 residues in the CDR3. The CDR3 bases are TGTGCCAGCAGCCAAGAAGCGGGGGGCCCTTTCTTC. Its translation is CASSQEAGGPFF.

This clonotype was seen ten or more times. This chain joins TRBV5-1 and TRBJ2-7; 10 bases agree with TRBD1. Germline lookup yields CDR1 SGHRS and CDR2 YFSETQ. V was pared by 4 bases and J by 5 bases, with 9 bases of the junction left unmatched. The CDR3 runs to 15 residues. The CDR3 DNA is TGCGCCAGCAGCGCCTGGGACAGGGGTCTCGACGAGCAGTACTTC. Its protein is CASSAWDRGLDEQYF.

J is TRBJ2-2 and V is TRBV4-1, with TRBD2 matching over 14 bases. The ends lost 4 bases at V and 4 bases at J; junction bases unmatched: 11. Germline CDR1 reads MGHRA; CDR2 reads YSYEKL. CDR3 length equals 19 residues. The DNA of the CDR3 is TGCGCCAGCAGCCGGCCGGCGACTAGCGGGGGGGCTATCACCGGGGAGCTGTTTTTT. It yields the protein CASSRPATSGGAITGELFF.

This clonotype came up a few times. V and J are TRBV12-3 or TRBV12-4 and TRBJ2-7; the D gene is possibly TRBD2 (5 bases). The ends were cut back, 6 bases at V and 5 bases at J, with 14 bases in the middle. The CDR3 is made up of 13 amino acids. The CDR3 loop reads CASRRGPADEQYF. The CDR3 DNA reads TGTGCCAGCAGACGCGGGCCCGCCGACGAGCAGTACTTC.

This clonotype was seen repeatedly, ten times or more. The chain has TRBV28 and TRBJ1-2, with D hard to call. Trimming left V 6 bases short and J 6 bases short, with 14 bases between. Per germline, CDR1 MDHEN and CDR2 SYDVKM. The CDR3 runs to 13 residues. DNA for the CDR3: TGTGCCAGCAGCCTACCGGGCCGCAATGGCTACACCTTC. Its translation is CASSLPGRNGYTF.

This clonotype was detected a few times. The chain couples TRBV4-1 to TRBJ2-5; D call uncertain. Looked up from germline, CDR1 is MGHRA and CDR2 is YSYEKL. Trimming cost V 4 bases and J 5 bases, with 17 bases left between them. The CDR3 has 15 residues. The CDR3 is CASSLYHPNGETQYF. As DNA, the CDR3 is TGCGCCAGCAGCCTATATCATCCGAACGGGGAGACCCAGTACTTC.

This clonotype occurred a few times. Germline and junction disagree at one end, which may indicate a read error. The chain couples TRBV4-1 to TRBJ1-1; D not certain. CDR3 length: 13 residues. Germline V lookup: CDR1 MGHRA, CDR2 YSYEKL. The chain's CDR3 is CASSQGVGTEAFF. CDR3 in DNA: TGTGCCAGCAGCCAAGGAGTCGGCACTGAAGCTTTCTTT.

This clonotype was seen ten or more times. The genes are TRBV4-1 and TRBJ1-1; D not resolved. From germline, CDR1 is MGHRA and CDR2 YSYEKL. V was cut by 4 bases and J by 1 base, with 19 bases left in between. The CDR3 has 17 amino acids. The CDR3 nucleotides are TGCGCCAGCAGCCCCAGAGGAGTAGGTCCCAGGAACACTGAAGCTTTCTTT. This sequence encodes CASSPRGVGPRNTEAFF.

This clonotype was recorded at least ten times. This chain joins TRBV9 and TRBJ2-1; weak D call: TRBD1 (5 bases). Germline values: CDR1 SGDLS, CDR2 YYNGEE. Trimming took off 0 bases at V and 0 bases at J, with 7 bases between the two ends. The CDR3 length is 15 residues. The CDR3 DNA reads TGTGCCAGCAGCGTAGGGGGCGACTCCTACAATGAGCAGTTCTTC. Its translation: CASSVGGDSYNEQFF.

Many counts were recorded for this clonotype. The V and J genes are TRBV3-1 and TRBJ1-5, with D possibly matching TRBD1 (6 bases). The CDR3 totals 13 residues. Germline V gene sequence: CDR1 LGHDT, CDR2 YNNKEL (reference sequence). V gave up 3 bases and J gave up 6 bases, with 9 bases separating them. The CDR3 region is CASSHRGAQPQHF. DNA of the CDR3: TGTGCCAGCAGCCATCGGGGGGCTCAGCCCCAGCATTTT. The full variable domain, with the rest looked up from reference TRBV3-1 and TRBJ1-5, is DTAVSQTPKYLVTQMGNDKSIKCEQNLGHDTMYWYKQDSKKFLKIMFSYNNKELIINETVPNRFSPKSPDKAHLNLHINSLELGDSAVYFCASSHRGAQPQHFGDGTRLSIL.